This T cell receptor beta chain was identified in a study of shared clonotypes between healthy human individuals (dated by TCRdb to 2018 to 2020). Looking at the study overall: A couple of women and a few men aged 18 to 49 years were included in the cohort. To estimate repertoire size and how much clonotypes are shared between individuals, the study performed deep sequencing of blood TCR repertoires from 4 to 6 healthy adults. Different laboratories and diverse techniques were used to prepare libraries and sequence TCR repertoires, to increase sequencing depth and limit assay-specific biases. Per donor, leukapheresis produced somewhere between about 0.8 and 9.5 billion PBMCs. On the study overall, not on this receptor specifically: The genetic and exposure-history diversity represented was limited by the small number of donors. Sampling was restricted to blood, and TCR repertoires in tissue are likely to differ from TCR repertoires in blood. Pairwise subsampling indicated that sequencing depth was expected to affect the degree of clonotype sharing among donors.

This clone was seen a single time. Its specific antigen is unknown. Base qualities are not recorded, but no much larger clone differs from it by a single base. Via the germline V gene, CDR1 is MGHRA and CDR2 YSYEKL. Trimming takes 3 bases off V and 0 bases off J; junction bases not matched to a gene: 1. The CDR3 spans 16 residues, from the cysteine through the phenylalanine. CDR3 DNA is the only sequence kept; it has 48 bases, read in frame from the first base. TCR CDR3 regions were amplified from genomic DNA by multiplex PCR using the deep immunoSEQ assay. Genomic DNA extracted from each cell subset was distributed evenly over all wells of several immunoSEQ 96-well plates, and each plate served as one replicate. For unsorted PBMC, each replicate PCR was loaded with around 300 ng genomic DNA, equivalent to about 30,000 T cell genomes. Ten immunoSEQ deep assay plates were used to sequence unsorted PBMC genomic DNA. Purified libraries were quantified with a Qubit 3.0 fluorometer, sized on a Bioanalyzer 2100, and re-quantified with the KAPA Library Quantification kit. A separate single-read 150-cycle Illumina NextSeq 550 flow cell was used to sequence each immunoSEQ 96-well plate. The paper's processing steps were these. Because the immunoSEQ output held only junctional sequences and lacked quality scores, the filtering could not match the filtering applied to full-length reads. To assign V/J genes and CDR3, sequences were annotated using PyIR, a Python wrapper for IgBLAST v1.9, with IMGT germline references. Reads with weak V/J assignments (E-value above 1e-6), missing CDR3, stop codons, out-of-frame junctions, or ambiguous translated residues were removed. V3J clonotypes were defined as sequences sharing an identical inferred V gene, J gene, and CDR3 amino acid sequence. The percentage overlap between two repertoires was calculated by dividing the number of shared unique clonotypes by the size of the smaller repertoire. Repertoire richness was assessed with RTK rarefaction, the Chao1 estimator, and Recon v2.1 estimates of unobserved clonotypes. TCRdb mirrors the immuneACCESS table, restricted to in-frame sequences. Some clones are absent from its copies; in checked studies, under half trace to an unresolved V gene, and the reason for the others is unknown. That table is the source of V, J and clone size, and D and trimming were worked out from the DNA. For this sample there are about 520,000 clones; 81% appear just once. The ten most abundant clones make up 10% to 15% of the sample.

The donors were healthy, HIV-negative adults with no recently reported acute infections or vaccinations. Every donor was a Caucasian adult living in Nashville, Tennessee, USA. For unsorted samples, 100 million or so PBMCs were counted, and genomic DNA was extracted using the QIAamp DNA Blood Mini kit. Blood was collected by leukapheresis, and PBMCs were isolated by Ficoll-Histopaque density gradient centrifugation and then cryopreserved in liquid nitrogen vapor phase. Recombination linked TRBV4-1 to TRBJ2-1; 11 of the junction bases match TRBD1. The sample was PBMCs. This TCR was sampled from a woman aged 40 to 50 in good health. Some clones in this sample may be carry-over from other donors' samples. The DNA reads TGCGCCAGCAGCCACGGACAGGGGGCCTCCTACAATGAGCAGTTCTTC. Translated, this is CASSHGQGASYNEQFF.